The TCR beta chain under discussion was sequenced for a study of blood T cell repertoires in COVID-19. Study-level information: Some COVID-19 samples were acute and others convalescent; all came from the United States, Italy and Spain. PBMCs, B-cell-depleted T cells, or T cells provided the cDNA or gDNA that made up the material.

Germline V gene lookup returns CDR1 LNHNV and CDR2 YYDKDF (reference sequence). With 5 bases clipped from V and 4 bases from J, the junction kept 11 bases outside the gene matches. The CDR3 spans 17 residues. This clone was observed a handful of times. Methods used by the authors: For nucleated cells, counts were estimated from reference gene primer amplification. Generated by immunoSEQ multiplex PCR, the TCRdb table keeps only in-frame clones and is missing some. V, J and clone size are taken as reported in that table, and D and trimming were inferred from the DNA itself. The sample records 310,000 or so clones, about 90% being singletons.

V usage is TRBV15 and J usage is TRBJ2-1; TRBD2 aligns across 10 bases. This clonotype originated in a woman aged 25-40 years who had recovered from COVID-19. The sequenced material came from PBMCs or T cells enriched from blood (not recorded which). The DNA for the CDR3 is TGTGCCACCAGCCCTCTCTTGGGAGCGGGGGGGTACAATGAGCAGTTCTTC. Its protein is CATSPLLGAGGYNEQFF.